This entry features one T cell receptor beta chain sequence. This entry belongs to a study of control samples from healthy donors and cancer patients. Method: immunoSEQ multiplex PCR; TCRdb's copy keeps in-frame clones and lacks some. Among about 120,000 clones, 70% to 90% were seen once, and the ten largest hold less than 40%. The sequencing input was blood. This TCR was recovered from a man aged 45-65 years in good health.

CDR3 in DNA: TGTGCCAGCAGTCCCACAGGGGCCGGGGAGCTGTTTTTT. This sequence encodes CASSPTGAGELFF. The genes are TRBV6-5 and TRBJ2-2; 7 bases align to TRBD1. The CDR3 length is 13 residues. CDR1 is MNHEY, CDR2 SVGAGI, per germline. V was pared by 5 bases and J by 6 bases, with 3 bases of the junction left unmatched.